This T cell receptor (beta chain) was profiled in a study of Ad26.COV2.S vaccination and SARS-CoV-2 variants. Using immunoSEQ multiplex PCR, the repertoire was profiled, and TCRdb retains in-frame clones only, with some absent. The sample contains roughly 680,000 clones, about 89% of which appear only once. On this clone: What it binds is not known.

Whole-study results and caveats: Substantial response breadth was reportedly seen for spike-specific CD8+ and CD4+ T cells after vaccination.

As to treatment: around 19 received Ad26.COV2.S at low or high dose, single or two shots; about 5 received placebo; per-sample allocation not given. Sampling took place 63 days after the first vaccine or placebo injection. CDR3 length: 15 residues. J gave up 8 bases and V 6 bases, and 11 bases lay outside the gene matches. CDR1 and CDR2 (germline): MDHEN, SYDVKM. The chain links TRBV28 to TRBJ1-4; 8 bases agree with TRBD1. This specimen consisted of peripheral blood, obtained in a trial of Ad26.COV2.S vaccine versus placebo. The receptor comes from a person aged 18 to 59 who received the Ad26.COV2.S COVID-19 vaccine or a placebo. The CDR3 DNA is TGTGCCAGCAGATCCGCACAGGGGGGGGGAGAAAAACTGTTTTTT. It yields the protein CASRSAQGGGEKLFF.